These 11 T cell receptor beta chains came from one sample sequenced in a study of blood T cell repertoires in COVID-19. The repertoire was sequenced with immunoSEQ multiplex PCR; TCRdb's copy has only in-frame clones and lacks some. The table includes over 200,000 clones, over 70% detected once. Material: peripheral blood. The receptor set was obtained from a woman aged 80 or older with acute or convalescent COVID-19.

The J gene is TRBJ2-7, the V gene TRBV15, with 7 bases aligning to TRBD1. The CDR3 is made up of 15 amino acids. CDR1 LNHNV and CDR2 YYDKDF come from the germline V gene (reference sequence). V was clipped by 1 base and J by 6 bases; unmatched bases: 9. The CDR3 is CATSRGEGGVGEQYF. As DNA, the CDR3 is TGTGCCACCAGCAGAGGTGAAGGGGGCGTCGGCGAGCAGTACTTC.

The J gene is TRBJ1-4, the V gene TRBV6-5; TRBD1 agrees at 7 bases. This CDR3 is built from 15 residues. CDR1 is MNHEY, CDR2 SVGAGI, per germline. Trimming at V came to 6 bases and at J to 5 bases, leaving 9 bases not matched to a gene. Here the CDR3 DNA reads TGTGCCAGCAGCAAAACAGGGGCGGCGAATGAAAAACTGTTTTTT. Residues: CASSKTGAANEKLFF.

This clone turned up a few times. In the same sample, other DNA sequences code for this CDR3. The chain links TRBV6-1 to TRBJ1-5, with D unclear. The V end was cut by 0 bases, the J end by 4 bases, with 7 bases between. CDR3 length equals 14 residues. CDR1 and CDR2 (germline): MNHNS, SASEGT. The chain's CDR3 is CASSEAYSNQPQHF. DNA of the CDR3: TGTGCCAGCAGTGAAGCTTACAGTAATCAGCCCCAGCATTTT.

In nucleotides, the CDR3 is TGTGCCAGCACAGGGGCCGGTGGCTACACCTTC. Its translation: CASTGAGGYTF. The V and J genes are TRBV2 and TRBJ1-2, with D possibly matching TRBD1 (6 bases). CDR3 length: 11 amino acids. Germline V lookup: CDR1 SNHLY, CDR2 FYNNEI. Trimming shortened V by 7 bases and J by 7 bases, and 10 bases separated the two germline ends.

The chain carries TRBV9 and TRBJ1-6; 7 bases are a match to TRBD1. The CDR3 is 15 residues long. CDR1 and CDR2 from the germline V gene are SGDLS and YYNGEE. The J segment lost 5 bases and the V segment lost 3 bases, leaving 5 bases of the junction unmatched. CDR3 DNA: TGTGCCAGCAGCGGCCGGGGACAGAATAATTCACCCCTCCACTTT. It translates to CASSGRGQNNSPLHF.

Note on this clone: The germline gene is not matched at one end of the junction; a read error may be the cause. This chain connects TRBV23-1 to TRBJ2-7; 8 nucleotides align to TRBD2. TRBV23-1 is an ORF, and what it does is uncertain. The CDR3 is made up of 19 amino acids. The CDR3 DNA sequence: TGCGCCAGCATTCAAAAGAAAGCGGGAGTTGGAATACCCGCATACGAGCAGTACTTC. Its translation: CASIQKKAGVGIPAYEQYF.

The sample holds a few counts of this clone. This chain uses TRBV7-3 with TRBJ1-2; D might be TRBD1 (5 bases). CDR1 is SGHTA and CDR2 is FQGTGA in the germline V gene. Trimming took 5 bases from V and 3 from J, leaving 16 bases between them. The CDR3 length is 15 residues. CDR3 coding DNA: TGTGCCAGCAGCCCCCGTGGAGGGGACCACTATGGCTACACCTTC. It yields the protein CASSPRGGDHYGYTF.

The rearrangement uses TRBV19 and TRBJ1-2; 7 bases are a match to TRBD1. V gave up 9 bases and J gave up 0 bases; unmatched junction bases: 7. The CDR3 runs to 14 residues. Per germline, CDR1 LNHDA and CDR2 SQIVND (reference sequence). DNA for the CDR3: TGTGCCAGCAACCGCGGGACAGCTAACTATGGCTACACCTTC. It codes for CASNRGTANYGYTF.

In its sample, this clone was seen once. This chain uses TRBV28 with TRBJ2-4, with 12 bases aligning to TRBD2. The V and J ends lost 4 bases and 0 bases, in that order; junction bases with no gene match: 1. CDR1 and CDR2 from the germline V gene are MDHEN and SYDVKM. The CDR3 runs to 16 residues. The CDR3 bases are TGTGCCAGCAGTTCACTAGCGGGGGGAGCCAAAAACATTCAGTACTTC. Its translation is CASSSLAGGAKNIQYF. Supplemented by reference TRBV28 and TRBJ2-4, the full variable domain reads DVKVTQSSRYLVKRTGEKVFLECVQDMDHENMFWYRQDPGLGLRLIYFSYDVKMKEKGDIPEGYSVSREKKERFSLILESASTNQTSMYLCASSSLAGGAKNIQYFGAGTRLSVL.

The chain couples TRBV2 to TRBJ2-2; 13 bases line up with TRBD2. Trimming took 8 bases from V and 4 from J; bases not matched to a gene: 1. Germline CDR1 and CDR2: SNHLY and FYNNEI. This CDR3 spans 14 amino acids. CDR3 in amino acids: CASGLAGATGELFF. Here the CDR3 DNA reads TGTGCCAGCGGACTAGCGGGAGCCACCGGGGAGCTGTTTTTT.

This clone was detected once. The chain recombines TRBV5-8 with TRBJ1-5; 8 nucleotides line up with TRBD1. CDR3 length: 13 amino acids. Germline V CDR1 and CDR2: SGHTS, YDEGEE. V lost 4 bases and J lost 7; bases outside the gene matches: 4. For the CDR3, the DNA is TGTGCCAGCAGCCAAAACAGGGGGCAGCCCCAGCATTTT. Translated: CASSQNRGQPQHF.